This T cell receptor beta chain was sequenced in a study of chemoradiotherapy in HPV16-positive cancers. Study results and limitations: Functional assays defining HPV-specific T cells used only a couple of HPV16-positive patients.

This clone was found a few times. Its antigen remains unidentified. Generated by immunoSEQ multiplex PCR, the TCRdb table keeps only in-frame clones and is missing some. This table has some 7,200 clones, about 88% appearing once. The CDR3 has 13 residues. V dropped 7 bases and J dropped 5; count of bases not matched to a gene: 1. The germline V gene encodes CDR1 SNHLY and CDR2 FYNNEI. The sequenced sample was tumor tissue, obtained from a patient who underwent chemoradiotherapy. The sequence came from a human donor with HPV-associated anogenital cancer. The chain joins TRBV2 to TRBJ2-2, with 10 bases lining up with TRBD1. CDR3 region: CASTGQGTGELFF. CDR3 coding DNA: TGTGCCAGCACGGGACAGGGGACCGGGGAGCTGTTTTTT.